The 14 T cell receptor beta chains listed next were all sequenced from one sample in a study of blood T cell repertoires in COVID-19. Clones were sequenced by immunoSEQ multiplex PCR, and TCRdb holds only the in-frame ones, with some missing. The sample consists of roughly 200,000 clones, 86% of them appearing once. Sequencing used peripheral blood. The receptors derive from a man older than 75 with acute or convalescent COVID-19.

The chain combines TRBV4-2 with TRBJ2-4; D is possibly TRBD1 (6 bases). Germline CDR1 reads LGHNA; CDR2 reads YNFKEQ. This CDR3 spans 16 amino acids. Trimming removed 1 base at V and 1 base at J, with 11 bases between. CDR3 in amino acids: CASSQANQGAKNIQYF. CDR3 nucleotide sequence: TGTGCCAGCAGCCAAGCGAATCAGGGGGCCAAAAACATTCAGTACTTC.

This chain connects TRBV28 to TRBJ1-4; a possible D gene is TRBD1 (6 bases). The V end was cut by 5 bases, the J end by 6 bases, with 13 bases between. The germline CDR1 and CDR2 sequences are MDHEN and SYDVKM. The CDR3 runs 14 residues. The CDR3 region is CASSIQRGYEKLFF. The CDR3 DNA follows: TGTGCCAGCAGTATCCAAAGGGGGTATGAAAAACTGTTTTTT.

V and J are TRBV30 and TRBJ2-7; D is undetermined. The CDR3 spans 12 residues. The ends were cut back, 0 bases at V and 4 bases at J, with 7 bases in the middle. Germline loops: CDR1 GTSNPN, CDR2 SVGIG (reference sequence). DNA for the CDR3: TGTGCCTGGAGTGTACCCAGATACGAGCAGTACTTC. Protein sequence: CAWSVPRYEQYF.

The CDR3 spells CASGLSGTGNGYTF. The DNA for the CDR3 is TGTGCTAGTGGTTTGTCTGGGACAGGGAATGGCTACACCTTC. The genes are TRBV12-5 and TRBJ1-2; 9 bases map to TRBD1. The germline CDR1 and CDR2 sequences are LGHNT and FRNRAP. J was trimmed by 6 bases and V by 2 bases; bases with no gene match: 4. The CDR3 runs to 14 residues. Looking up the rest from reference TRBV12-5 and TRBJ1-2 gives the full variable domain: DARVTQTPRHKVTEMGQEVTMRCQPILGHNTVFWYRQTMMQGLELLAYFRNRAPLDDSGMPKDRFSAEMPDATLATLKIQPSEPRDSAVYFCASGLSGTGNGYTFGSGTRLTVV.

The V call is TRBV6-2 or TRBV6-3, the J call TRBJ2-7, with 12 bases fitting TRBD2. The ends lost 0 bases at V and 0 bases at J; junction bases unmatched: 3. CDR1 and CDR2 from the germline V gene are MNHEY and SVGEGT. The CDR3 consists of 17 residues. This chain's CDR3 is CASSYSTSGSRSYEQYV. As DNA, the CDR3 is TGTGCCAGCAGTTACTCGACTAGCGGGAGCCGCTCCTACGAGCAGTACGTC.

The gene calls are TRBV7-9 and TRBJ2-3, with a weak D call TRBD2 (6 bases). Germline loops: CDR1 SEHNR, CDR2 FQNEAQ (reference sequence). The germline V and J ends were trimmed by 5 bases and 5 bases, with 14 bases remaining between them. CDR3 length: 14 residues. The CDR3 nucleotides are TGTGCCAGCAGCCTCAGAGGAGCGGGAGATACGCAGTATTTT. Amino acids: CASSLRGAGDTQYF.

This clone was recorded once. The genes are TRBV5-6 and TRBJ2-7, with D unclear. In germline, CDR1 is SGHDT, CDR2 YYEEEE. V dropped 6 bases and J dropped 12 bases, with 22 bases sitting between them. CDR3 length equals 13 residues. The CDR3 DNA sequence: TGTGCCAGCAAAACTACCGGTTTGTTCCGGTGGTACTTC. Encoded protein: CASKTTGLFRWYF.

This rearrangement joins TRBV4-2 to TRBJ1-4; TRBD1 matches at 11 bases. J gave up 7 bases and V 5 bases, and 6 bases lay outside the gene matches. The CDR3 totals 15 residues. CDR1 is LGHNA and CDR2 is YNFKEQ in the germline V gene. CDR3 DNA: TGTGCCAGCAGCAGCCCCGGGACAGGGGGTGAAAAACTGTTTTTT. Amino acid sequence: CASSSPGTGGEKLFF.

The chain couples TRBV27 to TRBJ2-7; 9 nucleotides match TRBD1. This CDR3 comprises 13 residues. Losses at the gene ends were 5 bases for V and 3 bases for J; bases not matched to a gene: 2. The germline gives CDR1 MNHEY, CDR2 SMNVEV (reference sequence). The CDR3 sequence is CASSVGQGYEQYV. As DNA, the CDR3 is TGTGCCAGCAGTGTGGGACAGGGCTACGAGCAGTACGTC.

This clone has only one observation. The chain uses TRBV10-2 and TRBJ2-7; 9 bases fit TRBD1. V gave up 6 bases and J gave up 6 bases; unmatched junction bases: 6. The CDR3 extends over 13 amino acids. Germline V gives CDR1 WSHSY, CDR2 SAAADI. DNA for the CDR3: TGCGCCAGCAGCAGGACAGGGGATGGCGAGCAGTACGTC. This gives the protein CASSRTGDGEQYV.

V gene TRBV27 combines with J gene TRBJ1-2; 8 bases are a match to TRBD1. Per germline, CDR1 MNHEY and CDR2 SMNVEV (reference sequence). This CDR3 spans 14 amino acids. Unmatched junction bases numbered 9, after V lost 4 bases and J lost 8 bases. The CDR3 region has the DNA TGTGCCAGCAGTTCCCACCAGGGGGCGCGCGGCTACACCTTC. It specifies CASSSHQGARGYTF.

The J gene is TRBJ2-5, the V gene TRBV7-8, with 7 bases aligning to TRBD2. The trim removed 5 bases at V and 4 bases at J, leaving 4 bases unmatched. CDR3 length: 13 residues. Germline CDR1 and CDR2: SGHVS and FQNEAQ. The CDR3 bases are TGTGCCAGCAGCCTAGGGAGGGTAGAGACCCAGTACTTC. Translation gives CASSLGRVETQYF.

The V and J genes are TRBV30 and TRBJ1-5, with a possible D match to TRBD1 (6 bases). Trimming shortened V by 7 bases and J by 4 bases, and 14 bases separated the two germline ends. Germline values: CDR1 GTSNPN, CDR2 SVGIG (reference sequence). The CDR3 extends over 13 amino acids. The DNA of the CDR3 is TGTGCCTTTACGGGACAAGGGAATCAGCCCCAGCATTTT. Its protein is CAFTGQGNQPQHF. The whole variable domain, filled in from reference TRBV30 and TRBJ1-5, reads SQTIHQWPATLVQPVGSPLSLECTVEGTSNPNLYWYRQAAGRGLQLLFYSVGIGQISSEVPQNLSASRPQDRQFILSSKKLLLSDSGFYLCAFTGQGNQPQHFGDGTRLSIL.

V and J are TRBV7-2 and TRBJ2-5; TRBD1 matches 7 bases. Germline CDR1 reads SGHTA; CDR2 reads FQGNSA. J gave up 2 bases and V 3 bases, and 15 bases lay outside the gene matches. This CDR3 has 18 amino acids. CDR3 amino acids: CASSFALTGVSGQETQYF. The CDR3 bases are TGTGCCAGCAGCTTTGCCCTAACAGGGGTATCGGGGCAAGAGACCCAGTACTTC.